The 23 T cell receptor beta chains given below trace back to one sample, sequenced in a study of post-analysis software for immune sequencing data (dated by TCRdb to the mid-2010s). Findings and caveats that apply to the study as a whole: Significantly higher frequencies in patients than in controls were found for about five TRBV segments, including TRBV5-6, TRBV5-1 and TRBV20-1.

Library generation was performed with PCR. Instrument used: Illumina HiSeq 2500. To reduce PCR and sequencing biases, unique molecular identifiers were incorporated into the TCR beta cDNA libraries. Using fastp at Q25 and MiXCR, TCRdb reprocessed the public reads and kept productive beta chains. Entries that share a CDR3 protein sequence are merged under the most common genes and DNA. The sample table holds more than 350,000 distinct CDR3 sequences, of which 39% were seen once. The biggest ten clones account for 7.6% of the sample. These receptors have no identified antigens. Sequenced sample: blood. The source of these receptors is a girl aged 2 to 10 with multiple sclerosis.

CDR3 sequence (DNA): TGTGCCAGCAGTTACATTGCCGGGACCAACAATGAGCAGTTCTTC. Translated: CASSYIAGTNNEQFF. The gene calls are TRBV6-2 or TRBV6-3 and TRBJ2-1; D is perhaps TRBD1 or TRBD2 (5 bases each). The germline V and J ends were trimmed by 2 bases and 5 bases, with 13 bases remaining between them. The length of the CDR3 is 15 residues. Germline assignment: CDR1 MNHEY and CDR2 SVGEGT.

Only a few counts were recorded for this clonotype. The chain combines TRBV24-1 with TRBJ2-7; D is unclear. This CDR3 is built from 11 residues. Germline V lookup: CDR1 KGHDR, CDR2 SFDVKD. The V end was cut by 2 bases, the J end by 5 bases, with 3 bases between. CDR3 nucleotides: TGTGCCACCAGTGATTATGACGAGCAGTACTTC. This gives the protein CATSDYDEQYF.

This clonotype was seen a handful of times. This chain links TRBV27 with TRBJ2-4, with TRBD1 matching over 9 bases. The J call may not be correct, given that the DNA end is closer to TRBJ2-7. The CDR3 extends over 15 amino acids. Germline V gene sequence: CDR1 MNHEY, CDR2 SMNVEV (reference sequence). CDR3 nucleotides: TGTGCCAGCAGTTTAAGCGGACAGGGGTTCTACGAGCAGTACTTC. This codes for CASSLSGQGFYEQYF.

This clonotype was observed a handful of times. DNA of the CDR3: TGCAGCGTCTTGGGACTAACGAACACAGATACGCAGTATTTT. It specifies CSVLGLTNTDTQYF. The rearrangement joins TRBV29-1 to TRBJ2-3; 7 bases are a match to TRBD2. The CDR3 spans 14 residues. Germline V gene sequence: CDR1 SQVTM, CDR2 ANQGSEA. The V and J ends lost 6 bases and 2 bases, in that order; junction bases with no gene match: 8.

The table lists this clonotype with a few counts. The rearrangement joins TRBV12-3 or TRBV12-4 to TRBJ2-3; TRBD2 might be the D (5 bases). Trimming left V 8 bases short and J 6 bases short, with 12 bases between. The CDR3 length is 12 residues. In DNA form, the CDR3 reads TGTGCCAGCCGGGATGTATTTGATACGCAGTATTTT. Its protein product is CASRDVFDTQYF.

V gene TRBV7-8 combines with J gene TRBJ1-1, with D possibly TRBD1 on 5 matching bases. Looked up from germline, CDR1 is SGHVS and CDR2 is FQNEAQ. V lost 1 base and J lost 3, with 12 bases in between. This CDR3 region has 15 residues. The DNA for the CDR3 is TGTGCCAGCAGCTTAGTAGGAGGGGTGGACACTGAAGCTTTCTTT. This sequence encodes CASSLVGGVDTEAFF.

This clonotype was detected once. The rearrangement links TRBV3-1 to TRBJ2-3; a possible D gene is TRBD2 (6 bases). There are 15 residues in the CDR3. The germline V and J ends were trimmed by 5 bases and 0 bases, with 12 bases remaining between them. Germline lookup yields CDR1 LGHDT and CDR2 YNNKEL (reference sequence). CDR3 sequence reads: CASSDIAVSTDTQYF. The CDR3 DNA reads TGTGCCAGCAGCGACATAGCGGTAAGCACAGATACGCAGTATTTT.

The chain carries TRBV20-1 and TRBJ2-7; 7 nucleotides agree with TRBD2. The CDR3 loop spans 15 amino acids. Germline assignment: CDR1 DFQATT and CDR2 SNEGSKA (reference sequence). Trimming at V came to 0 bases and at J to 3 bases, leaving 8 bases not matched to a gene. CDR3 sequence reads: CSARDGQRGYYEQYF. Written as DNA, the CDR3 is TGCAGTGCTAGAGATGGGCAGCGGGGATACTACGAGCAGTACTTC.

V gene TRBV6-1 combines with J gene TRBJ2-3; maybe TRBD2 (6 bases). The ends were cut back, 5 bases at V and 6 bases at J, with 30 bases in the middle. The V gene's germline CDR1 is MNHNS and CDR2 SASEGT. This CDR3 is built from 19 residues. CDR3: CASSKLAGRVRVDMDTQYF. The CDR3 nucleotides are TGTGCCAGCAGTAAGTTGGCGGGACGCGTCAGGGTGGATATGGATACGCAGTATTTT.

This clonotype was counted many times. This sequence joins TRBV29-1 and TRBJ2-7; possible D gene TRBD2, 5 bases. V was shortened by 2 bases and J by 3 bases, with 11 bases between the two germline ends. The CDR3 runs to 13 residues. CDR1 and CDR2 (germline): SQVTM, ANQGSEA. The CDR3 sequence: CSVEMAGLYEQYF. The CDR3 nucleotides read TGCAGCGTTGAAATGGCGGGCCTCTACGAGCAGTACTTC.

The CDR3 sequence: CASIADPRVAGRYEQYF. The CDR3 DNA sequence: TGTGCCAGCATCGCTGACCCCCGGGTAGCGGGACGTTACGAGCAGTACTTC. The chain is built from TRBV12-3 or TRBV12-4 and TRBJ2-7, with 8 nucleotides matching TRBD2. This CDR3 comprises 17 residues. With V trimmed by 7 bases and J by 4 bases, 18 bases remained unmatched.

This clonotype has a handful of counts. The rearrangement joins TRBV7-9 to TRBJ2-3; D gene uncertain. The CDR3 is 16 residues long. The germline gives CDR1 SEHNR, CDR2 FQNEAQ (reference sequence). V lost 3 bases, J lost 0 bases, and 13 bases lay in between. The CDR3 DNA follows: TGTGCCAGCAGCTTTCCTTTACAGCCTAGCACAGATACGCAGTATTTT. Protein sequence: CASSFPLQPSTDTQYF.

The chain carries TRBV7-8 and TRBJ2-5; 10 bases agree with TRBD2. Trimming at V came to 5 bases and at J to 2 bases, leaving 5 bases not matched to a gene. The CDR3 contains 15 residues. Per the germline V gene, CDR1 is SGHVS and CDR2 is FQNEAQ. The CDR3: CASSHRTSGQETQYF. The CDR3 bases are TGTGCCAGCAGCCACCGGACTAGCGGACAAGAGACCCAGTACTTC.

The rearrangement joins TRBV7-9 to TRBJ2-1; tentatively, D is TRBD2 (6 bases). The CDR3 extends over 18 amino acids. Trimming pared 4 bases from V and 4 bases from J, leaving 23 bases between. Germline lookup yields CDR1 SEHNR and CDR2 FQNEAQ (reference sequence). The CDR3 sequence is CASSSLRGDGGKYNEQFF. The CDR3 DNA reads TGTGCCAGCAGCTCATTAAGAGGGGACGGCGGGAAATACAATGAGCAGTTCTTC.

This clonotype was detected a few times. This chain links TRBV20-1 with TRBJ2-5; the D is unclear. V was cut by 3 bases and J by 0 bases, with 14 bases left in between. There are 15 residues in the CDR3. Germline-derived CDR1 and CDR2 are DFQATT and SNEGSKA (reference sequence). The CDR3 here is CSASLPTTYQETQYF. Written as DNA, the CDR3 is TGCAGTGCTAGCCTCCCAACCACCTACCAAGAGACCCAGTACTTC.

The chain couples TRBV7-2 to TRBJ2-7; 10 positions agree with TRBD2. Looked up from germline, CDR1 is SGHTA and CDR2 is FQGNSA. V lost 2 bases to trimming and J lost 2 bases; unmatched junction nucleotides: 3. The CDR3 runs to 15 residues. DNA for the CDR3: TGTGCCAGCAGCTTATCACTAGCGGGACCCTACGAGCAGTACTTC. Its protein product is CASSLSLAGPYEQYF.

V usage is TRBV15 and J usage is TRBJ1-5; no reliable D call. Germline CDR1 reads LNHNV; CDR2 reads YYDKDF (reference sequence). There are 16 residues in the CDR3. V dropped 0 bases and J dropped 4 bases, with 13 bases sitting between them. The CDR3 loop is CATSRDSPGYNQPQHF. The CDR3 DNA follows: TGTGCCACCAGCAGAGATTCGCCCGGGTATAATCAGCCCCAGCATTTT.

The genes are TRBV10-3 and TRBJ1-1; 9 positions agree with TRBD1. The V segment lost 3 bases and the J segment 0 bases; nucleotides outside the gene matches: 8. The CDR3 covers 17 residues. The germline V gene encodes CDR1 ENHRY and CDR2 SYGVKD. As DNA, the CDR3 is TGTGCCATCAGTGAAATGGGACAGGGCCTTTTGAACACTGAAGCTTTCTTT. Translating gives CAISEMGQGLLNTEAFF.

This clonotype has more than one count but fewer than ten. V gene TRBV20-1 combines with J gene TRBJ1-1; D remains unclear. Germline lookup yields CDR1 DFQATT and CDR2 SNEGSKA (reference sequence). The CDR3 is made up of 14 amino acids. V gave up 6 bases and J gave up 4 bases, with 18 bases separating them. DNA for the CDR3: TGCAGTGCCGACCCACTAGGGATAGGCACTGAAGCTTTCTTT. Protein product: CSADPLGIGTEAFF.

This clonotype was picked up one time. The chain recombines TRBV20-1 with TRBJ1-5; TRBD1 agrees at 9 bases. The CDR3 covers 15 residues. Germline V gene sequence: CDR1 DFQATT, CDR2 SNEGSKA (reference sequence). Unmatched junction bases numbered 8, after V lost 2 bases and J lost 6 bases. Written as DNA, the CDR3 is TGCAGTGCTAGAACCGCGGGACAGGGAGGTCAGCCCCAGCATTTT. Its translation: CSARTAGQGGQPQHF.

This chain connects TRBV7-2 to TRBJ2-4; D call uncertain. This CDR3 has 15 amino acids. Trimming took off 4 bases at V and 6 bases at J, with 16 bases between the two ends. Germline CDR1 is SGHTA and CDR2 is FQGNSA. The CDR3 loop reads CASSSPWRKGNIQYF. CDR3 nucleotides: TGTGCCAGCAGCTCCCCTTGGAGAAAGGGAAACATTCAGTACTTC.

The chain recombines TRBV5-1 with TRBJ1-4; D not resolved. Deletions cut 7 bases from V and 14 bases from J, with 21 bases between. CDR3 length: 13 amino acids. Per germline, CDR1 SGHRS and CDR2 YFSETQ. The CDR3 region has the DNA TGCGCCAGCCGTACGGCCCAACGTGGACCTCTGTTTTTT. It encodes CASRTAQRGPLFF.

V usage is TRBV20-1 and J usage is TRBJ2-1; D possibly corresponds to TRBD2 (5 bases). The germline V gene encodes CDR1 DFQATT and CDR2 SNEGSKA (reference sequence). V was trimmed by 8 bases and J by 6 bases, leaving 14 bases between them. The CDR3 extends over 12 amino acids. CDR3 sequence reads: CSTKLGPNEQFF. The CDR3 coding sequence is TGCAGTACCAAACTAGGCCCCAATGAGCAGTTCTTC.